This T cell receptor (beta chain) was retrieved from a study of CD8 T cells in Susac syndrome. V lost 1 base and J lost 3, with 7 bases in between. The germline CDR1 and CDR2 sequences are SGHRS and YFSETQ. The CDR3 is made up of 13 amino acids. From blood CD8+ and CD4+ T cells, TCR beta sequences were generated. The multiple sclerosis controls, all treatment-naive patients, had relapsing-remitting disease that was stable or active. Purification of the CD8+ and CD4+ T cells relied on negative isolation, and TEMRA cells underwent FACS enrichment. After extraction with the RNeasy kit, roughly 0.45 to 1 ug of the RNA was reverse transcribed using random hexamers. One entry per CDR3 protein, called by TCRdb with MiXCR from the immunoSEQ multiplex PCR reads. The data contain 150,000 to 200,000 distinct CDR3 sequences, around 94% of them singletons.

V and J are TRBV5-1 and TRBJ1-2, with unresolved D. This sequence was found in a human donor with multiple sclerosis. Sequenced input: CD4+ T cells from PBMCs. The CDR3 DNA sequence: TGCGCCAGCAGCTTGCGGGGTGACTATGGCTACACCTTC. Translating it yields CASSLRGDYGYTF.